This TCR beta chain was identified in a study of blood T cells in healthy people across ages. Study in general: Roughly one uniquely barcoded beta molecule per two T cells was captured.

The V and J ends lost 1 base and 13 bases respectively, with 17 bases between them. The CDR3 covers 14 residues. The germline V gene encodes CDR1 SGHTA and CDR2 FQGNSA. A second PCR of about 6 to 11 cycles used a sample-barcoded 5' primer and a J-beta primer mix. MiXCR was run by TCRdb on the 5' RACE reads, yielding one entry per CDR3 protein. The sample has 700,000 to 850,000 distinct CDR3 sequences; 30% to 45% are singletons. On this clonotype: A read error may be the cause here, since a much bigger clone is one base away.

The gene calls are TRBV7-2 and TRBJ2-1; D possibly corresponds to TRBD2 (6 bases). The sequenced sample was blood. This TCR came from a man aged 18 to 29 in good health. The CDR3 DNA is TGTGCCAGCAGCTTAGTCAGGGATCGGGAGACCCAGTTCTTC. Residues: CASSLVRDRETQFF. The whole variable domain, filled in from reference TRBV7-2 and TRBJ2-1, reads GAGVSQSPSNKVTEKGKDVELRCDPISGHTALYWYRQSLGQGLEFLIYFQGNSAPDKSGLPSDRFSAERTGGSVSTLTIQRTQQEDSAVYLCASSLVRDRETQFFGPGTRLTVL.